The source of this T cell receptor (beta chain) is a study of blood T cell repertoires in COVID-19 (dated by TCRdb to 2019 to 2021). Background for the entire study: Collaborator samples came from the United States, Italy and Spain and covered acute and convalescent phases of COVID-19. The prospective study material was composed of cDNA or gDNA derived from T cells, B-cell-depleted T cells, or PBMCs. The samples were drawn from the first 160 participants of the ongoing ImmuneRACE study and from 1,200 or so subjects provided by 6 global collaborators. Where available, HLA class I and class II types were taken from metadata supplied by the sample provider and were not determined by assay-based typing. The dataset comprised deeply sampled blood TCRbeta repertoires from subjects exposed to, actively infected with, or recovered from COVID-19. Sample metadata almost always included a de-identified subject ID, COVID-19 status, age in years and sex. The repertoires were released in a freely available public database meant as a resource for research on the immune response to SARS-CoV-2. Results the study describes overall, beyond this receptor: The amount of clinical and demographic metadata varied by source and participant and was provided uncurated.

Concerning this clone itself: The antigen it binds to is not known. Per-base qualities were not stored, and no clone one base away is much larger.

Collaborating institutions collected whole blood in K2EDTA tubes following their own protocols. For TCRbeta analysis, collaborator samples were shipped as frozen whole blood, as isolated PBMCs, or as DNA extracted from either sample type. TCRbeta CDR3 regions were amplified from genomic DNA by means of the immunoSEQ Assay, a bias-controlled multiplex PCR. In the authors' own workflow: Nucleated cell counts per sample were estimated from amplification of reference gene primers within the assay. Sequence reads were collapsed and filtered to measure the absolute abundance of every unique TCRbeta CDR3 rearrangement. Productive Simpson clonality was computed per sample as the square root of Simpson's diversity index over productive rearrangements. TCRdb took this table from immuneACCESS and kept in-frame rearrangements with V and J called. Such tables lack part of the clones; where checked against another copy, unresolved V genes explain under half of the gap, and the rest is unexplained. The DNA gave D and trimming, while V, J and clone size come from that table. Across this sample there are 200,000 to 250,000 clones, with 65% to 85% seen only once. The biggest ten clones account for roughly 13% of the sample.

The sequence was collected from a human donor in a cohort sampled during active COVID-19. Sequenced input: peripheral blood.

The CDR3 protein is CASAHPTGLSYEQYF. The nucleotides read TGTGCCAGCGCCCACCCCACGGGACTCTCATACGAGCAGTACTTC. Here the chain combines TRBV28 and TRBJ2-7, and perhaps TRBD2 as D gene, on 6 matching bases. The CDR3 sequence holds 15 residues, the cysteine and phenylalanine included. Only the CDR3 DNA stays, 45 bases, in frame from base 1. V is clipped by 8 bases and J by 4 bases, and the sequence between their germline boundaries is 21 bases long. CDR1 MDHEN and CDR2 SYDVKM are derived from the germline V gene.